This TCR beta chain came from a study of liver allograft versus peripheral blood T cells. Study-level background: Transplanted-liver T cell receptor repertoires were compared with recipients' peripheral blood repertoires.

One entry per CDR3 protein, called by TCRdb with MiXCR from the reads. The table has approximately 12,000 distinct CDR3 sequences, about 25% seen once. This CDR3 has 16 amino acids. The V and J ends lost 5 bases and 2 bases, in that order; junction bases with no gene match: 3. CDR1 is MNHNY, CDR2 SVGAGI, per germline (reference sequence). The chain joins TRBV6-6 to TRBJ2-5; TRBD2 matches 15 bases. The sequence derives from a human patient who had a liver transplant. Some T cells may possibly be graft donor cells. The DNA of the CDR3 is TGTGCCAGCAGTGGAGGACTAGCGGGGGGGCAAGAGACCCAGTACTTC. This gives the protein CASSGGLAGGQETQYF.